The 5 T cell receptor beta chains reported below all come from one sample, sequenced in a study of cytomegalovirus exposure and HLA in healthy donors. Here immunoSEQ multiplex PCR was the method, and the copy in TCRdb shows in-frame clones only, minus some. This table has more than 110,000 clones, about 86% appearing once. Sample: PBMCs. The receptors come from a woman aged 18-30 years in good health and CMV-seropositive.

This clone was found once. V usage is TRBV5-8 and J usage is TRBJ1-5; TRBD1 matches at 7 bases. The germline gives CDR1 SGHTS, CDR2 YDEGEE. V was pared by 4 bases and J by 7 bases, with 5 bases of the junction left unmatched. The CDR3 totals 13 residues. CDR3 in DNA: TGTGCCAGCAGCGACGACAGGGACCAGCCCCAGCATTTT. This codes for CASSDDRDQPQHF.

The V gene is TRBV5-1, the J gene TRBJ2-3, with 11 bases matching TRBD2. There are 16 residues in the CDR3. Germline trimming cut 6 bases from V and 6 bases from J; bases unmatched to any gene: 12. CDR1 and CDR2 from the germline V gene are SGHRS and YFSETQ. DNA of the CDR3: TGCGCCAGCAACCTAGCGGGAGGACTCAAAGGGGATACGCAGTATTTT. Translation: CASNLAGGLKGDTQYF.

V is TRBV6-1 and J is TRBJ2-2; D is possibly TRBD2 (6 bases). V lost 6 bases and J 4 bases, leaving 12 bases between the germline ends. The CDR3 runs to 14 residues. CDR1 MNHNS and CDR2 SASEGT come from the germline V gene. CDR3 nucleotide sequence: TGTGCCAGCAGGAGACTAGGTGGCACCGGGGAGCTGTTTTTT. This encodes CASRRLGGTGELFF.

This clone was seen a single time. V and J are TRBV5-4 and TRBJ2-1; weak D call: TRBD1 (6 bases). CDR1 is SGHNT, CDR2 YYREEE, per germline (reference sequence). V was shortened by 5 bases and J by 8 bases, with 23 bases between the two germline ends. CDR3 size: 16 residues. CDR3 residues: CASSSQQGASGDEQFF. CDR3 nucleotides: TGTGCCAGCAGTTCCCAACAGGGTGCATCTGGCGATGAGCAGTTCTTC.

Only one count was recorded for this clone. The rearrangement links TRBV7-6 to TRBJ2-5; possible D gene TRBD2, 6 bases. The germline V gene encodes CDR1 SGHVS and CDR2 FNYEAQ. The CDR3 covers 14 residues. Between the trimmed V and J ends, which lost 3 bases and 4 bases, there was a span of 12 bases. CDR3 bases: TGTGCCAGCAGCTTGATGGTCGGGGGAGAGACCCAGTACTTC. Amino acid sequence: CASSLMVGGETQYF. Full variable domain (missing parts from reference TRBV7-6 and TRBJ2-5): GAGVSQSPRYKVTKRGQDVALRCDPISGHVSLYWYRQALGQGPEFLTYFNYEAQQDKSGLPNDRFSAERPEGSISTLTIQRTEQRDSAMYRCASSLMVGGETQYFGPGTRLLVL.